This record concerns one T cell receptor (beta chain) sequence. Its antigen is currently unknown. Trimming removed 3 bases at V and 7 bases at J, with 9 bases between. CDR1 is MDHEN, CDR2 SYDVKM, per germline. This CDR3 contains 12 residues. This entry is derived from a study of blood T cells in healthy people across ages. Study overall: Per every two T cells, about one barcoded beta molecule was captured by template switching. Study-level points and caveats: Calculation of diversity from one million T cells yielded estimates considered to be underestimates.

Together with a sample-barcoded 5' primer, a J-beta primer mix was included in a second PCR lasting about 7 to 11 cycles. A single record per CDR3 protein comes from TCRdb applying MiXCR to the 5' RACE reads. Counted here are 550,000 to 650,000 distinct CDR3 sequences, about 26% occurring once; the ten biggest clones make up 3% to 4%. This same sample was also part of a study on T cells of mothers and their children. That source notes: Researchers report slightly higher, though non-significant, overlap in related mother-child pairs than in unrelated pairs.

Specimen: blood. This sequence originates from a boy younger than 10 in good health. This chain joins TRBV28 and TRBJ1-2; D remains unclear. The CDR3 DNA sequence: TGTGCCAGCAGTTTGCCCATCTTTGGCTACACCTTC. Translating gives CASSLPIFGYTF.